Below, 27 T cell receptor beta chains from the same sample are listed, as sequenced in a study of blood T cell repertoires in COVID-19. Assay used: immunoSEQ multiplex PCR; TCRdb lists only in-frame clones, some missing. The table lists over 350,000 clones, 87% of them singletons, with under 2% in the top ten. Sequences were obtained from PBMCs or T cells enriched from blood (not recorded which). These receptors were collected from a woman aged 18-29 years with acute COVID-19.

V and J are TRBV5-1 and TRBJ2-2, with 7 bases that match TRBD1. Germline V gives CDR1 SGHRS, CDR2 YFSETQ. V dropped 4 bases and J dropped 4; count of bases not matched to a gene: 7. The CDR3 has 15 residues. The CDR3 loop reads CASSHDREPTGELFF. For the CDR3, the DNA is TGCGCCAGCAGCCATGACAGGGAACCCACCGGGGAGCTGTTTTTT. The full variable domain, its missing parts supplied by reference TRBV5-1 and TRBJ2-2, is KAGVTQTPRYLIKTRGQQVTLSCSPISGHRSVSWYQQTPGQGLQFLFEYFSETQRNKGNFPGRFSGRQFSNSRSEMNVSTLELGDSALYLCASSHDREPTGELFFGEGSRLTVL.

This chain links TRBV5-1 with TRBJ2-7; D possibly corresponds to TRBD1 (6 bases). V lost 2 bases to trimming and J lost 0 bases, with 12 bases between them. Per germline, CDR1 SGHRS and CDR2 YFSETQ. The CDR3 is 15 residues long. The CDR3 DNA sequence: TGCGCCAGCAGCTTCACCGAAGGGGGCTCCTACGAGCAGTACTTC. As protein: CASSFTEGGSYEQYF.

The chain couples TRBV18 to TRBJ2-4; TRBD1 aligns across 11 bases. V trimming: 1 base; J trimming: 1 base; junction bases outside the gene matches: 3. The CDR3 contains 17 residues. Germline V gene lookup returns CDR1 KGHSH and CDR2 LQKENI. CDR3 nucleotide sequence: TGTGCCAGCTCACCACAGGACAGGGGGCCGGCCAAAAACATTCAGTACTTC. This translates into CASSPQDRGPAKNIQYF. The full variable domain, with the rest looked up from reference TRBV18 and TRBJ2-4, is NAGVMQNPRHLVRRRGQEARLRCSPMKGHSHVYWYRQLPEEGLKFMVYLQKENIIDESGMPKERFSAEFPKEGPSILRIQQVVRGDSAAYFCASSPQDRGPAKNIQYFGAGTRLSVL.

V is TRBV4-1 and J is TRBJ2-6, with D perhaps matching TRBD1 (5 bases). Trimming removed 5 bases at V and 1 base at J, with 18 bases between. The germline V gene encodes CDR1 MGHRA and CDR2 YSYEKL. CDR3 length: 18 amino acids. The chain's CDR3 is CASSVHQGSISGANVLTF. The CDR3, as DNA: TGCGCCAGCAGCGTACACCAGGGTTCCATATCTGGGGCCAACGTCCTGACTTTC.

The rearrangement uses TRBV27 and TRBJ2-7; 10 bases align to TRBD2. Per germline, CDR1 MNHEY and CDR2 SMNVEV (reference sequence). There are 14 residues in the CDR3. V dropped 1 base and J dropped 5; count of bases not matched to a gene: 2. The CDR3 region is CASSLLGTSDEQYF. CDR3 nucleotides: TGTGCCAGCAGTTTATTGGGGACTAGCGACGAGCAGTACTTC.

This rearrangement joins TRBV29-1 to TRBJ1-2; D remains unclear. V was shortened by 4 bases and J by 8 bases, with 17 bases between the two germline ends. Per germline, CDR1 SQVTM and CDR2 ANQGSEA. The CDR3 spans 13 residues. CDR3 DNA sequence: TGCAGCGTTGTTGGATTTGAGGGTGAGGGCTACACCTTC. The encoded protein is CSVVGFEGEGYTF.

This rearrangement joins TRBV11-2 to TRBJ2-5, with a possible D match to TRBD1 (5 bases). Germline loops: CDR1 SGHAT, CDR2 FQNNGV. Deletions cut 0 bases from V and 5 bases from J, with 13 bases between. The CDR3 contains 15 residues. CDR3: CASSLDRRPGETQYF. The CDR3 DNA reads TGTGCCAGCAGCTTAGATCGCCGGCCAGGGGAGACCCAGTACTTC.

This rearrangement joins TRBV10-3 to TRBJ1-1; TRBD1 matches 7 bases. The CDR3 loop spans 15 amino acids. CDR1 ENHRY and CDR2 SYGVKD come from the germline V gene. V shed 2 bases, J shed 5 bases, and the junction held 8 bases outside the gene matches. Here the CDR3 reads CAISEPDRKWTEAFF. In DNA form, the CDR3 reads TGTGCCATCAGTGAGCCGGACAGGAAGTGGACTGAAGCTTTCTTT.

This sequence joins TRBV28 and TRBJ1-1; D not certain. There are 13 residues in the CDR3. With 1 base removed from V and 3 bases from J, the gap between germline ends came to 6 bases. Per the germline V gene, CDR1 is MDHEN and CDR2 is SYDVKM. The CDR3 protein is CASSLYSYTEAFF. CDR3 nucleotide sequence: TGTGCCAGCAGTTTATATTCGTACACTGAAGCTTTCTTT.

The rearrangement links TRBV6-6 to TRBJ1-3, with a tentative D call TRBD1 (5 bases). Trimming shortened V by 5 bases and J by 7 bases, and 24 bases separated the two germline ends. The V gene's germline CDR1 is MNHNY and CDR2 SVGAGI (reference sequence). The CDR3 length is 17 residues. The CDR3 DNA reads TGTGCCAGCAGTCGTCCTCTGGACATTTCGGGTCGGAACACCATATATTTT. This translates into CASSRPLDISGRNTIYF.

The chain employs TRBV2 and TRBJ2-7; TRBD2 might be the D (5 bases). The V end was cut by 3 bases, the J end by 3 bases, with 12 bases between. The CDR3 length is 14 residues. CDR1 is SNHLY and CDR2 is FYNNEI in the germline V gene. The DNA of the CDR3 is TGTGCCAGCAGTGATCGGAGGAACCTCTACGAGCAGTACTTC. This sequence encodes CASSDRRNLYEQYF.

The chain is built from TRBV24-1 and TRBJ2-5; the D gene is possibly TRBD2 (5 bases). There are 13 residues in the CDR3. Per germline, CDR1 KGHDR and CDR2 SFDVKD. V was shortened by 3 bases and J by 9 bases, with 13 bases between the two germline ends. The CDR3 protein is CATSDTFTSPQYF. The CDR3 nucleotides are TGTGCCACCAGTGATACCTTCACTAGTCCCCAGTACTTC.

The rearrangement uses TRBV28 and TRBJ2-7; D is unclear. The CDR3 consists of 13 residues. Looked up from germline, CDR1 is MDHEN and CDR2 is SYDVKM. The V end was cut by 10 bases, the J end by 1 base, with 14 bases between. The CDR3 DNA is TGTGCCACCTGGGCATTTCAATCCTACGAGCAGTACTTC. Its translation is CATWAFQSYEQYF.

The chain is built from TRBV3-1 (or the pseudogene TRBV3-2) and TRBJ1-6, with 9 bases fitting TRBD1. Germline V gives CDR1 LGHDT, CDR2 YNNKEL (reference sequence). J was trimmed by 6 bases and V by 4 bases; bases with no gene match: 4. The CDR3 is made up of 15 amino acids. CDR3 residues: CASSRGGQGNSPLHF. CDR3 in DNA: TGTGCCAGCAGCCGGGGGGGACAGGGTAATTCACCCCTCCACTTT.

This chain connects TRBV4-1 to TRBJ2-7; the match to TRBD2 covers 13 bases. Per germline, CDR1 MGHRA and CDR2 YSYEKL. The CDR3 sequence is 18 residues long. The V gene end was trimmed by 1 base and the J gene end by 4 bases; junction bases not matched to a gene: 10. DNA for the CDR3: TGCGCCAGCAGCCAAGTTTTCCGGACTAGCGGGAGTATGTACGAGCAGTACTTC. Translating it yields CASSQVFRTSGSMYEQYF.

The V gene is TRBV7-6, the J gene TRBJ2-1; D is ambiguous. Looked up from germline, CDR1 is SGHVS and CDR2 is FNYEAQ. The CDR3 contains 15 residues. V dropped 2 bases and J dropped 1 base, with 9 bases sitting between them. CDR3 sequence reads: CASSLLGFSYNEQFF. As DNA, the CDR3 is TGTGCCAGCAGCTTACTAGGTTTTTCCTACAATGAGCAGTTCTTC.

This chain uses TRBV18 with TRBJ2-7, with 10 nucleotides matching TRBD1. CDR3 length: 13 residues. Germline lookup yields CDR1 KGHSH and CDR2 LQKENI. V shed 3 bases and J 6 bases; nucleotides not matched to a gene: 2. CDR3 sequence reads: CASSPGQGIEQYF. The CDR3 DNA is TGTGCCAGCTCACCGGGACAGGGGATCGAGCAGTACTTC.

The chain joins TRBV10-3 to TRBJ2-3; 13 nucleotides line up with TRBD2. V trimming: 6 bases; J trimming: 0 bases; junction bases outside the gene matches: 6. This CDR3 has 17 residues. Per the germline V gene, CDR1 is ENHRY and CDR2 is SYGVKD. The CDR3 is CAIRPGLAGNSTDTQYF. CDR3 DNA sequence: TGTGCCATCAGACCGGGACTAGCGGGAAATAGCACAGATACGCAGTATTTT.

This clone was observed a few times. Written as DNA, the CDR3 is TGCGCCAGCAGCCCAGGGACAGGGAGGGAGACCCAGTACTTC. This codes for CASSPGTGRETQYF. This rearrangement joins TRBV5-1 to TRBJ2-5, with TRBD1 identical over 9 bases. The CDR3 is 14 amino acids. The trim removed 4 bases at V and 5 bases at J, leaving 6 bases unmatched. Germline CDR1 and CDR2: SGHRS and YFSETQ. The whole variable domain, filled in from reference TRBV5-1 and TRBJ2-5, reads KAGVTQTPRYLIKTRGQQVTLSCSPISGHRSVSWYQQTPGQGLQFLFEYFSETQRNKGNFPGRFSGRQFSNSRSEMNVSTLELGDSALYLCASSPGTGRETQYFGPGTRLLVL.

The V call is TRBV2, the J call TRBJ1-5; 10 bases map to TRBD1. Germline V CDR1 and CDR2: SNHLY, FYNNEI. The CDR3 sequence is 15 residues long. The V and J ends lost 6 bases and 4 bases, in that order; junction bases with no gene match: 6. The CDR3 DNA follows: TGTGCCAGCAGGGGGGACAGGGGCCTAAATCAGCCCCAGCATTTT. Its protein is CASRGDRGLNQPQHF. Full variable domain (missing parts from reference TRBV2 and TRBJ1-5): EPEVTQTPSHQVTQMGQEVILRCVPISNHLYFYWYRQILGQKVEFLVSFYNNEISEKSEIFDDQFSVERPDGSNFTLKIRSTKLEDSAMYFCASRGDRGLNQPQHFGDGTRLSIL.

The CDR3 DNA is TGCGCCAGCAGCCAAGATGCAGGATTCACAGATACGCAGTATTTT. Protein product: CASSQDAGFTDTQYF. The chain combines TRBV4-1 with TRBJ2-3, with no clear D. Trimming cost V 0 bases and J 2 bases, with 9 bases left between them. This CDR3 is built from 15 residues. Germline V CDR1 and CDR2: MGHRA, YSYEKL.

The chain carries TRBV3-1 (or the pseudogene TRBV3-2) and TRBJ2-1; D is possibly TRBD2 (5 bases). There are 12 residues in the CDR3. V lost 0 bases to trimming and J lost 9 bases, with 6 bases between them. CDR1 and CDR2 (germline): LGHDT, YNNKEL (reference sequence). The CDR3 sequence is CASSQEEGEQFF. The CDR3 DNA is TGTGCCAGCAGCCAAGAAGAGGGTGAGCAGTTCTTC.

The rearrangement joins TRBV9 to TRBJ1-1; no clear D. The ends were cut back, 2 bases at V and 1 base at J, with 6 bases in the middle. Germline V gene data show CDR1 as SGDLS and CDR2 as YYNGEE. The CDR3 contains 13 residues. CDR3 loop: CASSVSRNTEAFF. The CDR3 coding sequence is TGTGCCAGCAGCGTGTCTCGGAACACTGAAGCTTTCTTT.

The chain carries TRBV9 and TRBJ1-4, with D possibly TRBD1 on 5 matching bases. V was clipped by 0 bases and J by 4 bases, with 10 bases between them. The CDR3 spans 15 residues. Germline CDR1 reads SGDLS; CDR2 reads YYNGEE. The CDR3 coding sequence is TGTGCCAGCAGCGTAGGACAGAATCATAATGAAAAACTGTTTTTT. This codes for CASSVGQNHNEKLFF.

This clone was seen a handful of times. The chain is built from TRBV2 and TRBJ1-4; D is perhaps TRBD1 (6 bases). The germline V gene has CDR1 SNHLY and CDR2 FYNNEI. The CDR3 runs 14 residues. V gave up 3 bases and J gave up 8 bases, with 13 bases separating them. The CDR3 loop is CASSDLGGGEKLFF. CDR3 coding DNA: TGTGCCAGCAGTGATTTAGGGGGTGGGGAAAAACTGTTTTTT.

The chain couples TRBV5-4 to TRBJ2-1; 10 bases map to TRBD1. V was pared by 4 bases and J by 9 bases, with 10 bases of the junction left unmatched. CDR1 and CDR2 from the germline V gene are SGHNT and YYREEE (reference sequence). This CDR3 comprises 15 residues. The CDR3 DNA reads TGTGCCAGCAGCGTAGACAGGGGGCGGGGGGTTGAGCAGTTCTTC. This sequence encodes CASSVDRGRGVEQFF.

V gene TRBV5-1 combines with J gene TRBJ2-1, with 9 bases aligning to TRBD1. CDR1 SGHRS and CDR2 YFSETQ come from the germline V gene. J was trimmed by 4 bases and V by 4 bases; bases with no gene match: 3. The CDR3 covers 14 residues. The CDR3, as DNA: TGCGCCAGCAGCCCGGGACAGGGATACAATGAGCAGTTCTTC. Amino acids: CASSPGQGYNEQFF.